This T cell receptor (beta chain) was sequenced during a study of blood T cell repertoires in COVID-19. Looking at the study overall: The study drew acute and convalescent COVID-19 samples from the United States, Italy and Spain. Nucleic acid was either cDNA or gDNA, and it came from T cells, B-cell-depleted T cells, or PBMCs.

TCRdb's copy holds only in-frame clones and misses some; the assay was immunoSEQ multiplex PCR. The sample consists of approximately 140,000 clones, 80% to 90% of them appearing once. This CDR3 spans 14 amino acids. The V gene end was trimmed by 4 bases and the J gene end by 0 bases; junction bases not matched to a gene: 3. Germline V gene sequence: CDR1 SQVTM, CDR2 ANQGSEA. The chain recombines TRBV29-1 with TRBJ1-3, with 7 bases fitting TRBD1. Source material: peripheral blood. This clonotype was sampled from a man aged 55 to 70 with active or convalescent COVID-19. The CDR3 sequence is CSVGQGSSGNTIYF. CDR3 DNA: TGCAGCGTTGGACAGGGAAGCTCTGGAAACACCATATATTTT. The whole variable domain, remainder taken from reference TRBV29-1 and TRBJ1-3, is SAVISQKPSRDICQRGTSLTIQCQVDSQVTMMFWYRQQPGQSLTLIATANQGSEATYESGFVIDKFPISRPNLTFSTLTVSNMSPEDSSIYLCSVGQGSSGNTIYFGEGSWLTVV.